These T cell receptor beta chains were read from a single sample in a study of T cell clonotyping in hematopoietic cell transplantation. Sequencing was performed with immunoSEQ multiplex PCR; in TCRdb, only in-frame clones are kept and a portion is missing. Seen here are about 18,000 clones, 80% to 95% observed once, and the top ten hold approximately 5%. The sample taken for sequencing was peripheral blood mononuclear cells. The origin of the receptors is a middle-aged man in good health. Some clones in this sample may be carry-over from other donors' samples. Both conserved end residues are trimmed from each CDR3.

>TRBV30|TRBJ1-1
AWSGDRGTEAF
>TRBV2|TRBJ2-7
ASSDGVGYEQY
>TRBV4-2|TRBJ1-2
ASSQDLGQLNYGYT
>TRBV6-1|TRBJ1-5
ASSEGEQPQH
>TRBV9|TRBJ2-7
ASSVDSGLGEQY
>TRBV19|TRBJ2-2
ASSKNTGELF
>TRBV4-3|TRBJ2-7
ASSQDRGGAYHEQY
>TRBV29-1|TRBJ2-2
SVHRGAGTGELF
>TRBV27|TRBJ1-1
ASIENWGRGASLDTEAF
>TRBV4-1|TRBJ1-2
ASSPIGQGHYGYT
>TRBV2|TRBJ1-1
ASSESEGRGAF
>TRBV5-1|TRBJ1-2
ASSLAGYGYT
>TRBV27|TRBJ1-1
ASRVFGANTEAF
>TRBV4-1|TRBJ1-4
ASSQGGQATNEKLF
>TRBV4-1|TRBJ2-7
ASSQDHGGREQY
>TRBV28|TRBJ1-4
ASSTGTDSEKLF
>TRBV27|TRBJ2-7
ASSRPSGGSYEQY
>TRBV7-2|TRBJ2-1
ASSLRPTTYNEQF
>TRBV7-3|TRBJ2-1
ASSLNGLAGVDEQF
>TRBV6-5|TRBJ2-1
ASRGTTIGEQF
>TRBV19|TRBJ1-5
ASSITGNQPQH
>TRBV4-1|TRBJ2-7
ASSPSGGSYEQY
>TRBV7-7|TRBJ2-3
ASSPGLAGGSSTDTQY
>TRBV11-3|TRBJ2-5
ASSLEAPYSGVGRETQY
>TRBV28|TRBJ2-7
ASSQGGLAGRREQY
>TRBV7-2|TRBJ1-5
ASSLKASSNQPQH
>TRBV19|TRBJ1-1
ASSTLMNTEAF
>TRBV6-5|TRBJ1-2
ASRGGTPTSGYT
>TRBV4-3|TRBJ2-7
ASSQELSNRHEQY
>TRBV9|TRBJ2-1
ASSQRVGEQF
>TRBV5-1|TRBJ2-7
ASSFQTGREQY
>TRBV6-5|TRBJ1-2
ASSYGTGYSNGYT
>TRBV6-5|TRBJ2-2
ASSYSTVGTGELF
>TRBV18|TRBJ2-7
ASSPNAGKGTD